These 26 T cell receptor beta chains were sequenced from one sample in a study of type 1 and type 2 diabetes patients. PCR was run on genomic DNA. A primer set of 30 forward and 13 reverse primers amplified the CDR3. From the multiplex PCR reads, TCRdb called clonotypes with MiXCR, one entry per CDR3 protein. Counted here are 280,000 or so distinct CDR3 sequences, more than 40% occurring once; the ten biggest clones make up roughly 13%. Sequenced sample: peripheral blood mononuclear cells (PBMCs). These receptors came from a man aged 18 to 30 with type 2 diabetes.

This clonotype was seen ten or more times. This chain links TRBV20-1 with TRBJ2-7, with TRBD1 matching 8 bases. Germline lookup yields CDR1 DFQATT and CDR2 SNEGSKA (reference sequence). The CDR3 spans 14 residues. V dropped 4 bases and J dropped 2; count of bases not matched to a gene: 7. The CDR3 sequence: CSAKAWDRTYEQYF. The DNA of the CDR3 is TGCAGTGCTAAGGCGTGGGACAGGACCTACGAGCAGTACTTC.

The J gene is TRBJ1-3, the V gene TRBV7-8; no definite D call. Trimming removed 3 bases from V and 1 base from J, with 4 bases in between. This CDR3 contains 13 residues. From germline, CDR1 is SGHVS and CDR2 FQNEAQ. CDR3 sequence: CASSFTSGNTIYF. The CDR3 coding sequence is TGTGCCAGCAGCTTCACATCTGGAAACACCATATATTTT.

This clonotype was recorded a few times. The rearrangement links TRBV19 to TRBJ2-7; D may match TRBD1 or TRBD2 (5 bases each). This CDR3 is 15 amino acids long. Germline CDR1 LNHDA, CDR2 SQIVND (reference sequence). Trimming left V 4 bases short and J 2 bases short, with 15 bases between. The CDR3 region has the DNA TGTGCCAGTAGTAGGGAGCAGGGAAGGGCCTACGAGCAGTACTTC. Its protein is CASSREQGRAYEQYF. Full variable domain (remainder filled in from reference TRBV19 and TRBJ2-7): DGGITQSPKYLFRKEGQNVTLSCEQNLNHDAMYWYRQDPGQGLRLIYYSQIVNDFQKGDIAEGYSVSREKKESFPLTVTSAQKNPTAFYLCASSREQGRAYEQYFGPGTRLTVT.

This clonotype has just a few counts. The chain recombines TRBV30 with TRBJ2-5; no firm D call. The CDR3 has 15 amino acids. Germline CDR1 is GTSNPN and CDR2 is SVGIG (reference sequence). V lost 2 bases and J 3 bases, leaving 16 bases between the germline ends. CDR3 coding DNA: TGTGCCTGGAGTCCTAATTATCAGCGCGAAGAGACCCAGTACTTC. Its protein product is CAWSPNYQREETQYF. Full variable domain (outside the CDR3, taken from reference TRBV30 and TRBJ2-5): SQTIHQWPATLVQPVGSPLSLECTVEGTSNPNLYWYRQAAGRGLQLLFYSVGIGQISSEVPQNLSASRPQDRQFILSSKKLLLSDSGFYLCAWSPNYQREETQYFGPGTRLLVL.

The chain recombines TRBV7-8 with TRBJ1-1, with D uncertain. Germline assignment: CDR1 SGHVS and CDR2 FQNEAQ. V was pared by 5 bases and J by 5 bases, with 12 bases between. There are 13 residues in the CDR3. In DNA, the CDR3 is TGTGCCAGCAGCACTATAGGGAAGACTGAAGCTTTCTTT. Translation: CASSTIGKTEAFF.

The J gene is TRBJ2-7, the V gene TRBV12-3 or TRBV12-4, with 10 bases identical to TRBD1. J gave up 2 bases and V 7 bases, and 5 bases lay outside the gene matches. The CDR3 runs 14 residues. CDR3 region: CASIKGQGAYEQYF. The DNA for the CDR3 is TGTGCCAGCATCAAAGGACAGGGGGCCTACGAGCAGTACTTC.

This clonotype was detected only once. One junction end disagrees with the germline gene, perhaps due to a read error. V is TRBV7-2 and J is TRBJ2-2, with TRBD1 matching over 7 bases. The CDR3 loop spans 14 amino acids. Looked up from germline, CDR1 is SGHTA and CDR2 is FQGNSA. CDR3: CASSVDRAPGGLFF. CDR3 DNA sequence: TGTGCCAGCAGCGTTGACAGGGCTCCAGGGGGGCTGTTTTTT.

This clonotype was detected a few times. CDR3 bases: TGTGCCAGCAGCCGGGCCGGGGGGGGTGGATCGGAGACCCAGTACTTC. The encoded protein is CASSRAGGGGSETQYF. This chain joins TRBV7-2 and TRBJ2-5; 8 positions agree with TRBD2. V was pared by 5 bases and J by 5 bases, with 13 bases of the junction left unmatched. CDR1 and CDR2 from the germline V gene are SGHTA and FQGNSA. This CDR3 spans 16 amino acids. The full variable domain, rest sourced from reference TRBV7-2 and TRBJ2-5, is GAGVSQSPSNKVTEKGKDVELRCDPISGHTALYWYRQSLGQGLEFLIYFQGNSAPDKSGLPSDRFSAERTGGSVSTLTIQRTQQEDSAVYLCASSRAGGGGSETQYFGPGTRLLVL.

This clonotype has ten or more counts. The chain is built from TRBV2 and TRBJ2-7; D gene ambiguous. Trimming took off 7 bases at V and 4 bases at J, with 14 bases between the two ends. This CDR3 is 13 amino acids long. The germline CDR1 and CDR2 sequences are SNHLY and FYNNEI. In nucleotides, the CDR3 is TGTGCCAGCAAGGTCGACCCACGTTACGAGCAGTACTTC. Translated, it gives CASKVDPRYEQYF.

The gene calls are TRBV15 and TRBJ2-7; tentatively, D is TRBD1 or TRBD2 (5 bases each). CDR3 length equals 14 residues. Trimming cost V 6 bases and J 5 bases, with 17 bases left between them. CDR1 and CDR2 (germline): LNHNV, YYDKDF (reference sequence). The CDR3 DNA reads as TGTGCCACCAGTTCGACCGGGACCTCTGACGAGCAGTACTTC. The encoded protein is CATSSTGTSDEQYF.

This clonotype was recorded many times. V and J are TRBV10-2 and TRBJ1-1, with D possibly matching TRBD1 (5 bases). V lost 0 bases and J lost 5, with 7 bases in between. The germline V gene has CDR1 WSHSY and CDR2 SAAADI. CDR3 length: 13 amino acids. The CDR3 sequence: CASSESGETEAFF. DNA for the CDR3: TGCGCCAGCAGTGAGTCGGGGGAAACTGAAGCTTTCTTT.

This clonotype was counted ten times or more. V usage is TRBV30 and J usage is TRBJ1-6; D perhaps matches TRBD1 (5 bases). Trimming left V 4 bases short and J 5 bases short, with 9 bases between. The germline gives CDR1 GTSNPN, CDR2 SVGIG (reference sequence). CDR3 length equals 13 residues. CDR3 sequence: CAWMGQHNSPLHF. CDR3 DNA: TGTGCCTGGATGGGGCAGCATAATTCACCCCTCCACTTT.

This clonotype was observed many times. The rearrangement uses TRBV10-1 and TRBJ2-7; the match to TRBD2 covers 12 bases. This CDR3 has 15 residues. V trimming: 6 bases; J trimming: 5 bases; junction bases outside the gene matches: 8. Germline V gene lookup returns CDR1 WNHNN and CDR2 SYGVQD (reference sequence). The CDR3 nucleotides read TGCGCCAGCAGCAACGGACTAGCGGGATTCGACGAGCAGTACTTC. Encoded protein: CASSNGLAGFDEQYF.

This clonotype was observed a single time. The CDR3 coding sequence is TGTGCCAGCAGTAGGGACCAAATAAGCTACCAGTACTTC. It encodes CASSRDQISYQYF. The genes are TRBV6-1 and TRBJ2-5; D may match TRBD1 or TRBD2 (5 bases each). The CDR3 has 13 amino acids. The germline V gene encodes CDR1 MNHNS and CDR2 SASEGT. V was shortened by 5 bases and J by 10 bases, with 17 bases between the two germline ends.

J is TRBJ2-7 and V is TRBV7-8; 9 bases agree with TRBD2. CDR3 size: 15 residues. The V gene's germline CDR1 is SGHVS and CDR2 FQNEAQ. V gave up 0 bases and J gave up 5 bases; unmatched junction bases: 5. The CDR3 region is CASSLALAGFNEQYF. CDR3 nucleotide sequence: TGTGCCAGCAGCTTAGCTCTAGCGGGGTTTAACGAGCAGTACTTC.

The V gene is TRBV7-8, the J gene TRBJ2-7; D gene uncertain. Deletions cut 6 bases from V and 4 bases from J, with 13 bases between. The V gene's germline CDR1 is SGHVS and CDR2 FQNEAQ. This CDR3 has 13 amino acids. Here the CDR3 reads CASRVKDGYEQYF. The CDR3 nucleotides are TGTGCCAGCAGGGTGAAGGATGGTTACGAGCAGTACTTC. The full variable domain, its missing parts supplied by reference TRBV7-8 and TRBJ2-7, is GAGVSQSPRYKVAKRGQDVALRCDPISGHVSLFWYQQALGQGPEFLTYFQNEAQLDKSGLPSDRFFAERPEGSVSTLKIQRTQQEDSAVYLCASRVKDGYEQYFGPGTRLTVT.

The chain combines TRBV30 with TRBJ2-5; D may be TRBD2 (5 bases). Matching the DNA end better, TRBJ2-1 makes the J call doubtful. CDR1 is GTSNPN, CDR2 SVGIG, per germline (reference sequence). The CDR3 extends over 13 amino acids. CDR3 sequence (DNA): TGTGCCTGGAGTGAAATAACCGGGGAAGTCCAGTTCTTC. As protein: CAWSEITGEVQFF.

CDR3 in DNA: TGTGCCAGCAGCCAGGCCTTCGGGTGGGCCGGGTCCTACGAGCAGTACTTC. Its protein is CASSQAFGWAGSYEQYF. The chain uses TRBV14 and TRBJ2-7; D unclear. V was trimmed by 3 bases and J by 1 base, leaving 19 bases between them. CDR3 size: 17 residues. Germline V CDR1 and CDR2: SGHDN, FVKESK.

This chain links TRBV2 with TRBJ1-1; D is uncertain. The CDR3 consists of 14 residues. Deletions cut 8 bases from V and 0 bases from J, with 13 bases between. The germline V gene encodes CDR1 SNHLY and CDR2 FYNNEI. The CDR3 region is CASLGGQLNTEAFF. The CDR3, as DNA: TGTGCCAGCCTCGGCGGGCAGCTGAACACTGAAGCTTTCTTT. Combining the CDR3 with reference TRBV2 and TRBJ1-1 gives the whole variable domain EPEVTQTPSHQVTQMGQEVILRCVPISNHLYFYWYRQILGQKVEFLVSFYNNEISEKSEIFDDQFSVERPDGSNFTLKIRSTKLEDSAMYFCASLGGQLNTEAFFGQGTRLTVV.

Only one count was recorded for this clonotype. The chain joins TRBV28 to TRBJ1-2; D remains unclear. Germline values: CDR1 MDHEN, CDR2 SYDVKM. The CDR3 totals 19 residues. V was cut by 4 bases and J by 1 base, with 25 bases left in between. The CDR3 DNA reads TGTGCCAGCAGTTCCGCCGGAGGACTCAGTGGAGAGATTAACTATGGCTACACCTTC. Translating gives CASSSAGGLSGEINYGYTF.

This clonotype turned up a few times. The junction differs from germline at one of its ends, possibly a read error. V gene TRBV6-1 combines with J gene TRBJ2-7; TRBD1 matches at 12 bases. CDR1 is MNHNS and CDR2 is SASEGT in the germline V gene. The CDR3 length is 15 residues. CDR3 loop: CASSESGTGGYKQYF. The CDR3 coding sequence is TGCGCCAGCAGTGAGTCGGGGACAGGGGGCTACAAGCAGTACTTC.

The chain employs TRBV29-1 and TRBJ2-3; TRBD1 or TRBD2 may be the D gene (5 bases each). Looked up from germline, CDR1 is SQVTM and CDR2 is ANQGSEA. CDR3 size: 15 residues. The ends were cut back, 6 bases at V and 0 bases at J, with 16 bases in the middle. The CDR3 loop is CSVLRDLTSTDTQYF. CDR3 nucleotides: TGCAGCGTCCTGAGGGACCTTACAAGCACAGATACGCAGTATTTT.

The chain employs TRBV27 and TRBJ2-5, with D unclear. The germline CDR1 and CDR2 sequences are MNHEY and SMNVEV (reference sequence). The CDR3 contains 14 residues. V dropped 5 bases and J dropped 4 bases, with 14 bases sitting between them. CDR3 coding DNA: TGTGCCAGCAGTCCCGAGGAGTTCCCAGAGACCCAGTACTTC. Encoded protein: CASSPEEFPETQYF.

This clonotype turned up a few times. CDR3 residues: CATSDPTGSSYNEQFF. The CDR3 DNA reads TGTGCCACCAGTGACCCCACAGGAAGCTCCTACAATGAGCAGTTCTTC. The chain employs TRBV24-1 and TRBJ2-1; D possibly corresponds to TRBD1 (5 bases). CDR3 length equals 16 residues. V dropped 4 bases and J dropped 0 bases, with 12 bases sitting between them. The germline gives CDR1 KGHDR, CDR2 SFDVKD.

This clonotype was detected many times. The rearrangement links TRBV15 to TRBJ2-7; no clear D. Germline CDR1 LNHNV, CDR2 YYDKDF (reference sequence). V was clipped by 1 base and J by 2 bases, with 9 bases between them. This CDR3 has 14 residues. CDR3 in amino acids: CATSRGGETYEQYF. CDR3 DNA sequence: TGTGCCACCAGCAGAGGAGGTGAAACCTACGAGCAGTACTTC.

The V and J genes are TRBV7-2 and TRBJ2-1; 7 bases agree with TRBD2. CDR1 is SGHTA, CDR2 FQGNSA, per germline. The CDR3 length is 13 residues. The V gene end was trimmed by 5 bases and the J gene end by 10 bases; junction bases not matched to a gene: 8. CDR3 loop: CASSHRGVMEQFF. In DNA, the CDR3 is TGTGCCAGCAGCCACCGGGGGGTTATGGAGCAGTTCTTC.